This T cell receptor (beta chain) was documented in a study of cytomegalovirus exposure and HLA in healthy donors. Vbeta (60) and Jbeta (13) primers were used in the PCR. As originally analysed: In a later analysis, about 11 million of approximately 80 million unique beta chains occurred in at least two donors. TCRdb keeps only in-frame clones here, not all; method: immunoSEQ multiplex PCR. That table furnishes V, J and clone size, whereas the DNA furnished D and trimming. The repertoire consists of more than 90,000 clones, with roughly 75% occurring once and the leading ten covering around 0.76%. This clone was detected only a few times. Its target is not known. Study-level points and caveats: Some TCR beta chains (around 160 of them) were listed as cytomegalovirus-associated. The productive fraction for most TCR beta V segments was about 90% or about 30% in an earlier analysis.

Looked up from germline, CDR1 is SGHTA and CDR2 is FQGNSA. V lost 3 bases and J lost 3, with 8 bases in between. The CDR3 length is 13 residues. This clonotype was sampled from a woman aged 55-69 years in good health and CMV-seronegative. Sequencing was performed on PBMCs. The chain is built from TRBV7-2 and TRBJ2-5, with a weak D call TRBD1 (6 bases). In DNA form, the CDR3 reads TGTGCCAGCAGCTTCGGACAGAAAGAGACCCAGTACTTC. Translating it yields CASSFGQKETQYF. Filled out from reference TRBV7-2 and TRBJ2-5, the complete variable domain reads GAGVSQSPSNKVTEKGKDVELRCDPISGHTALYWYRQSLGQGLEFLIYFQGNSAPDKSGLPSDRFSAERTGGSVSTLTIQRTQQEDSAVYLCASSFGQKETQYFGPGTRLLVL.